The clone carrying this T cell receptor beta chain was counted ten times or more. Its specificity is unknown. The time point denotes: newly diagnosed GD, antithyroid drugs for less than 3 months. Making the TCR library involved RNA that had been extracted from PBMCs. Peripheral blood, at nine milliliters, went into EDTA tubes. The data originate from a study of regulatory T cells in long-lasting Graves disease. As for the study in general: Antithyroid drug exposure in newly diagnosed Graves' patients had lasted under 3 months.

Building of the TCR beta libraries involved iRepertoire HTBI primers and Arm-PCR of CDR3 regions. TCRdb reprocessed the multiplex PCR reads via MiXCR and lists one record per CDR3 protein. The repertoire holds hundreds of thousands of distinct CDR3 sequences, with 15% to 20% as singletons. CDR1 is SNHLY and CDR2 is FYNNEI in the germline V gene. CDR3 size: 17 residues. V was clipped by 5 bases and J by 4 bases, with 21 bases between them. Overall study results and limits: Segments TRBV28, TRBJ1-2 and TRBJ2-5 showed preferential usage in persistent disease.

These data are also associated with another study on T cells in Graves' hyperthyroidism and ophthalmopathy.

Sequenced here: peripheral blood mononuclear cells (PBMCs), sampled at new diagnosis, from a patient treated with antithyroid drugs. This sequence was found in a woman aged 25 to 39 with Graves disease. This chain joins TRBV2 and TRBJ2-1; D might be TRBD1 (6 bases). The CDR3 spells CASSKLGTGNLYNEQFF. CDR3 coding DNA: TGTGCCAGCAGTAAATTGGGAACAGGGAACCTTTACAATGAGCAGTTCTTC. Drawing the rest from reference TRBV2 and TRBJ2-1, the complete variable domain is EPEVTQTPSHQVTQMGQEVILRCVPISNHLYFYWYRQILGQKVEFLVSFYNNEISEKSEIFDDQFSVERPDGSNFTLKIRSTKLEDSAMYFCASSKLGTGNLYNEQFFGPGTRLTVL.